These 7 T cell receptor beta chains were all obtained from the same sample, sequenced in a study of T cell responses to AZD1222 COVID-19 vaccine. The repertoire was sequenced with immunoSEQ multiplex PCR; TCRdb's copy has only in-frame clones and lacks some. The data hold under 110,000 clones, with around 87% observed a single time. The sample here was peripheral blood, taken 28 days after the second AZD1222 dose. Receptors were obtained from an adult who received the AZD1222 COVID-19 vaccine.

V gene TRBV29-1 combines with J gene TRBJ2-7, with a tentative D call TRBD1 (6 bases). CDR3 length equals 16 residues. Germline CDR1 is SQVTM and CDR2 is ANQGSEA. V lost 6 bases to trimming and J lost 3 bases, with 24 bases between them. The CDR3 nucleotides read TGCAGCGTGGACGGTATACAGGGTTACGGGGACTACGAGCAGTACTTC. Its protein is CSVDGIQGYGDYEQYF.

The chain carries TRBV27 and TRBJ2-1; 12 nucleotides match TRBD1. CDR1 is MNHEY and CDR2 is SMNVEV in the germline V gene (reference sequence). The V and J ends lost 4 bases and 6 bases, in that order; junction bases with no gene match: 4. The CDR3 length is 15 residues. CDR3 nucleotide sequence: TGTGCCAGCAGTTGGGACAGGGGGCAGAGCAATGAGCAGTTCTTC. This sequence encodes CASSWDRGQSNEQFF.

This chain connects TRBV4-1 to TRBJ2-7; TRBD1 or TRBD2 may be the D gene (5 bases each). The CDR3 runs 15 residues. Germline V gene data show CDR1 as MGHRA and CDR2 as YSYEKL. V lost 4 bases, J lost 6 bases, and 19 bases lay in between. CDR3 amino acids: CASSPSGAAASEQYF. CDR3 DNA sequence: TGCGCCAGCAGCCCCTCCGGGGCGGCCGCCTCCGAGCAGTACTTC.

This chain connects TRBV10-2 to TRBJ1-1; D is undetermined. The germline gives CDR1 WSHSY, CDR2 SAAADI. The ends were cut back, 5 bases at V and 0 bases at J, with 10 bases in the middle. The CDR3 length is 14 residues. CDR3 in DNA: TGCGCCAGCAGTTTCGATGGGATGAACACTGAAGCTTTCTTT. Translating gives CASSFDGMNTEAFF.

This clone was seen only a few times. V is TRBV5-1 and J is TRBJ2-2; the match to TRBD2 covers 7 bases. This CDR3 is 14 amino acids long. Per germline, CDR1 SGHRS and CDR2 YFSETQ. J was trimmed by 1 base and V by 5 bases; bases with no gene match: 2. CDR3 DNA: TGCGCCAGCAGTGGCGGGGGGAACACCGGGGAGCTGTTTTTT. Its translation: CASSGGGNTGELFF.

The chain carries TRBV3-1 (or the pseudogene TRBV3-2) and TRBJ1-2; 7 bases match TRBD1. Germline V lookup: CDR1 LGHDT, CDR2 YNNKEL (reference sequence). The CDR3 extends over 13 amino acids. V lost 6 bases, J lost 7 bases, and 8 bases stayed unmatched. The CDR3 DNA sequence: TGTGCCAGCAGAATGAGACAGGGAAGTGGCTACACCTTC. It translates to CASRMRQGSGYTF.

The chain has TRBV15 and TRBJ2-5; TRBD2 agrees at 10 bases. J gave up 5 bases and V 0 bases, and 6 bases lay outside the gene matches. The CDR3 length is 16 residues. The germline gives CDR1 LNHNV, CDR2 YYDKDF (reference sequence). The CDR3 DNA reads as TGTGCCACCAGCAGAGATCGGGGACTAGCGAGGGAGACCCAGTACTTC. It codes for CATSRDRGLARETQYF.